These 8 T cell receptor beta chains originate from one sample sequenced in a study of regulatory T cells in long-lasting Graves disease. Time point meaning: newly diagnosed GD, antithyroid drugs for less than 3 months. The TCR library was made from RNA extracted from PBMCs. In building TCR beta libraries, iRepertoire HTBI primers were used together with Arm-PCR of CDR3 regions. TCRdb redid the calling of the multiplex PCR reads with MiXCR, one entry per CDR3 protein. Counted here are under 400,000 distinct CDR3 sequences, over 15% occurring once; the ten biggest clones make up just under 30%. This sample was shared with a second study, whose subject was T cells in Graves' hyperthyroidism and ophthalmopathy.

Sequenced here: peripheral blood mononuclear cells (PBMCs), sampled at new diagnosis, from a patient treated with antithyroid drugs. These receptors came from a man in his forties with Graves disease.

This clonotype was found many times. A junction end diverges from the germline sequence, so it may reflect a read error. The genes are TRBV24-1 and TRBJ2-5; D might be TRBD1 (5 bases). The germline V gene encodes CDR1 KGHDR and CDR2 SFDVKD. There are 19 residues in the CDR3. Here the CDR3 DNA reads TGTGCCACCACTGATCGAGGCAACAGGCCCCTGATGGACCAAGAGACCCAGTACTTC. The encoded protein is CATTDRGNRPLMDQETQYF.

Ten or more counts support this clonotype. This chain uses TRBV7-9 with TRBJ2-1; 11 nucleotides line up with TRBD2. Looked up from germline, CDR1 is SEHNR and CDR2 is FQNEAQ (reference sequence). The V and J ends lost 0 bases and 7 bases, in that order; junction bases with no gene match: 5. The CDR3 has 16 residues. DNA for the CDR3: TGTGCCAGCAGCTTAGCGGGGACTAGCGGAAGAAATGAGCAGTTCTTC. Encoded protein: CASSLAGTSGRNEQFF.

This clonotype occurred many times. The chain is built from TRBV5-1 and TRBJ2-5; 13 bases map to TRBD2. The CDR3 runs to 16 residues. V lost 2 bases and J lost 0; bases outside the gene matches: 1. CDR1 and CDR2 (germline): SGHRS, YFSETQ. For the CDR3, the DNA is TGCGCCAGCAGCTTCGGACTAGCGGGGGACCAAGAGACCCAGTACTTC. It is translated as CASSFGLAGDQETQYF. Variable domain in full (rest from reference TRBV5-1 and TRBJ2-5): KAGVTQTPRYLIKTRGQQVTLSCSPISGHRSVSWYQQTPGQGLQFLFEYFSETQRNKGNFPGRFSGRQFSNSRSEMNVSTLELGDSALYLCASSFGLAGDQETQYFGPGTRLLVL.

The chain employs TRBV7-3 and TRBJ1-2; D is uncertain. The CDR3 extends over 15 amino acids. CDR1 is SGHTA, CDR2 FQGTGA, per germline. Trimming left V 7 bases short and J 1 base short, with 16 bases between. CDR3 in DNA: TGTGCCAGCACTCCAACTCTCCGGGGTAACTATGGCTACACCTTC. Amino acid sequence: CASTPTLRGNYGYTF.

The chain carries TRBV7-3 and TRBJ2-1, with TRBD1 matching 8 bases. The CDR3 runs to 17 residues. With V trimmed by 2 bases and J by 7 bases, 13 bases remained unmatched. Germline V gives CDR1 SGHTA, CDR2 FQGTGA. CDR3 in DNA: TGTGCCAGCAGCTTAGGTCAGGGGGCAAGTTTAGGTAATGAGCAGTTCTTC. Encoded protein: CASSLGQGASLGNEQFF.

As to this clonotype: A much larger clone lies a single base off, so this may be a read error. The V and J genes are TRBV7-3 and TRBJ2-7; 7 nucleotides match TRBD2. This CDR3 region has 14 residues. Looked up from germline, CDR1 is SGHTA and CDR2 is FQGTGA. CDR3 in amino acids: CASSLTGGTYVQYF. CDR3 sequence (DNA): TGTGCCAGCAGCTTAACGGGGGGGACCTACGTGCAGTACTTC.

This clonotype was observed a few times. The rearrangement uses TRBV18 and TRBJ1-2, with D tentatively TRBD1 (6 bases). Trimming left V 4 bases short and J 4 bases short, with 13 bases between. This CDR3 has 14 residues. Germline CDR1 reads KGHSH; CDR2 reads LQKENI. CDR3 nucleotides: TGTGCCAGCTCACAGAGGGGGGGAGGCTATGGCTACACCTTC. Its translation: CASSQRGGGYGYTF.

V gene TRBV18 combines with J gene TRBJ1-1; TRBD1 agrees at 7 bases. Per germline, CDR1 KGHSH and CDR2 LQKENI. Trimming cost V 1 base and J 5 bases; bases outside gene matches: 4. CDR3 size: 14 residues. In DNA form, the CDR3 reads TGTGCCAGCTCACCACTAGAGACAGGGACTGAAGCTTTCTTT. Translating it yields CASSPLETGTEAFF. The whole variable domain, filled in from reference TRBV18 and TRBJ1-1, reads NAGVMQNPRHLVRRRGQEARLRCSPMKGHSHVYWYRQLPEEGLKFMVYLQKENIIDESGMPKERFSAEFPKEGPSILRIQQVVRGDSAAYFCASSPLETGTEAFFGQGTRLTVV.